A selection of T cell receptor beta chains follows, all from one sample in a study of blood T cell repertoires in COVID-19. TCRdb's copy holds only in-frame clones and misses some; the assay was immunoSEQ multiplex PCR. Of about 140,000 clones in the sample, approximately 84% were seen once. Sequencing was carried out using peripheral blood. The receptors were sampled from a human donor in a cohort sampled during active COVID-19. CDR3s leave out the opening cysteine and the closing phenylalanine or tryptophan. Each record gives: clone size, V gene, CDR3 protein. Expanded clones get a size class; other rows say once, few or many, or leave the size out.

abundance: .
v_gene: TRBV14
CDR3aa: ASSQGGTGTNYGYT

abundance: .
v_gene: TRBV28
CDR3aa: ASSFSGSRETQY

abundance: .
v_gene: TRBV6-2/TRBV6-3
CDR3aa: ASSRQGSGNTIY

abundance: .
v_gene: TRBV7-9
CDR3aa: ASSLAKGANEQF

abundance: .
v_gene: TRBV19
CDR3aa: ASSLAAGAHGYT

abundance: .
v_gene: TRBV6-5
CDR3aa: ASSYLQGWSQH

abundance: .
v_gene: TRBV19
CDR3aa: ASSLGTGKQETQY

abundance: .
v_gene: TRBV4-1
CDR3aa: ASSQDSESTDTQY

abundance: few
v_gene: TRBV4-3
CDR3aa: ASKPGLAGEGEQF

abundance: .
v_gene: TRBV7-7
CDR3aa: ASSADRGNEQF

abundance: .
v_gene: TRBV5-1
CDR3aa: ASSLAGFGRGTPRVETQY

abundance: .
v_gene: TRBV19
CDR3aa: ASSIDGRGGYNEQF

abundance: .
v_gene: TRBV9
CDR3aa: ASSIPADRPPYEQY

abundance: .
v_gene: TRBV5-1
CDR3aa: ASSLEGTRQETQY

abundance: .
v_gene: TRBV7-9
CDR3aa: ASTKGGGPITDTQY

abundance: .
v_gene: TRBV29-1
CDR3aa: SGDRGGETQY

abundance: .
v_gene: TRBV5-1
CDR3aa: ASSLSSPGTAQY

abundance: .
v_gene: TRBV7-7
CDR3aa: ASSVSSGGLYEQY

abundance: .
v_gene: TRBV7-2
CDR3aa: ASSLEFGTGELF

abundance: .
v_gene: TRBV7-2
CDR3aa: ASSFRRGSSTDTQY

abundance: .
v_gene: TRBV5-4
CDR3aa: ASSKISGGLNEQF

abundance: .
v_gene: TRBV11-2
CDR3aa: ASSSLLAGIVYEQY

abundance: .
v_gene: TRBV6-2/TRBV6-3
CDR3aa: ASSDHRPGQGFYEQY

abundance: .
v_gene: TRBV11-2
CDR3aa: ASSLDRETTIY

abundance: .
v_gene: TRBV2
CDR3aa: ASRDRTNQPQH

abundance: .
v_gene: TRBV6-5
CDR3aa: ASSQGTGAQH

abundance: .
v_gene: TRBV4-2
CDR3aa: ASSPRTSGNTGELF

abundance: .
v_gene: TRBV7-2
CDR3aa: ASSPRQGAFGYT

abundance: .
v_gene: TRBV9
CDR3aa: ASSLTPRTGETGGYT

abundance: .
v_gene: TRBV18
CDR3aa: ASSLEVVHTEAF

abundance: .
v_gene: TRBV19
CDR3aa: ASSIRAGGYNEQF

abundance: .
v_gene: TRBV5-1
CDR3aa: ASSLDGGGTEAF

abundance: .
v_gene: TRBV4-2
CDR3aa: ASSREGQQKSSYNSPLH

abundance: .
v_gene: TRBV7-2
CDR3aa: ASSLGTSGGEQF

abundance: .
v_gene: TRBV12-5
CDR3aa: ASAIRTGLMSPLH

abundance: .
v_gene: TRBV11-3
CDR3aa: ASSPPGLAGGRETQY

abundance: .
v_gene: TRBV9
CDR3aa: ASSVATGGWEETQY

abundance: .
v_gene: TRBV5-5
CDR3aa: ASSSRQGPYNEQF

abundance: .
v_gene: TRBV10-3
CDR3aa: AIKGVRGTGPASSYEQY